Sequencing of this T cell receptor beta chain was carried out in a study of prognosis after radiotherapy for stage I lung cancer. Two-round multiplex PCR, the amplification method, yielded TCR beta CDR3 from genomic DNA. First-round PCR used primers specific to each TRBV and TRBJ gene. TCRdb re-called the multiplex PCR reads through MiXCR, storing one row per CDR3 protein. Among tens of thousands of distinct CDR3 sequences listed, roughly 25% were seen once. This clonotype was seen many times. The antigen is not known. Peripheral venous blood was drawn in approximately 5.7-milliliter volumes, with a draw taken at each of two separate time points. This CDR3 is 14 amino acids long. Trimming took 10 bases from V and 4 from J, leaving 19 bases between them. Germline values: CDR1 SNHLY, CDR2 FYNNEI. Study-wide findings and caveats: After stereotactic body radiation therapy, median unique TCR clones were several thousand, down from approximately 11,000.

The input for sequencing was PBMCs, taken before or after stereotactic body radiation therapy (not recorded which). The sequence derives from a donor aged 50 or older with non-small cell lung cancer. The chain combines TRBV2 with TRBJ1-2; D is possibly TRBD1 (6 bases). CDR3 nucleotide sequence: TGTGCCATCCCCCGGGGGCAGGGCTCCTATGGCTACACCTTC. Protein: CAIPRGQGSYGYTF.